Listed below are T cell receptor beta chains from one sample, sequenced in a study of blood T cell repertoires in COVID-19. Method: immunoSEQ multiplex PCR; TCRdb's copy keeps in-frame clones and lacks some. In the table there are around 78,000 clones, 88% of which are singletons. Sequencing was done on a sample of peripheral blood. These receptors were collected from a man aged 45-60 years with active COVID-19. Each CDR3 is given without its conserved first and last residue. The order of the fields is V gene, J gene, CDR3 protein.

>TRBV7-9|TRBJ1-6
ASSLDQGMNSPLH
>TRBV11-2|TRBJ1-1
ASSLRSGGWNTEAF
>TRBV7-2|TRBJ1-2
ASSSDRAAGYT
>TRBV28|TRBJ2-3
ASSYSGAGTDTQY
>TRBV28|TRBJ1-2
ASSLTGTIVPYGYT
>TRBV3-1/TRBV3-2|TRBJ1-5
ASSRGGDQH
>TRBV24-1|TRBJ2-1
ATSSRGQGARRYNEQF
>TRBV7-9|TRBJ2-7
ASSPHAGGSGEQY
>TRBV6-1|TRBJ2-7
ASRGLGGKSYEQY
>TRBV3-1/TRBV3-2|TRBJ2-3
ASSQEWYTSTDTQY
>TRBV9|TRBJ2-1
ASSATTGILYNEQF
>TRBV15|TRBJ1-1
ATSRGQTGSAEAF
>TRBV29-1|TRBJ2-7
SGLGQGVYEQY
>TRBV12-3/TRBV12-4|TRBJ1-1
ASSFQGVTEAF
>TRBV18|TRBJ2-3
ASSPPGLAGPGPDTQY
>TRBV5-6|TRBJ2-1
ASSTERDRGPYNEQF
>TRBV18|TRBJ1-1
ASSPTTMDTEAF
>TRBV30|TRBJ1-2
AWTSRGSDGYT
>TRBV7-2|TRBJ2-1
ASSFGREGGLYNEQF
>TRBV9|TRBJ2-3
ASSEGTPLVDTQY